This T cell receptor (beta chain) is drawn from a study of T cell responses to AZD1222 COVID-19 vaccine. As for the study in general: Second-dose recipients at about 4 or about 12 weeks were treated as one pooled group. Study-level findings and limits: Spike-specific TCR breadth rose after two AZD1222 doses, and depth rose as well. There were repertoire samples only from the period after the peak T cell response.

About this clone itself: Its antigen is still unknown.

Only in-frame clones appear in the TCRdb table, and some are missing; sequencing was by immunoSEQ multiplex PCR. The sample records about 120,000 clones, around 90% being singletons. This CDR3 is 13 amino acids long. V lost 5 bases, J lost 5 bases, and 10 bases lay in between. From germline, CDR1 is KGHSH and CDR2 LQKENI. The sample consisted of peripheral blood, taken on day 0 of AZD1222 vaccination. The receptor was isolated from an adult in good health. The chain uses TRBV18 and TRBJ2-1, with D possibly matching TRBD1 (5 bases). DNA for the CDR3: TGTGCCAGCTCATCTTGGACAAACAATGAGCAGTTCTTC. It translates to CASSSWTNNEQFF.